These 30 T cell receptor beta chains were all obtained from the same sample, sequenced in a study of CD8+ T cells in alopecia areata. This sample's treatment: oral pan-JAK inhibitor, 5-10 mg twice daily. RNA was extracted and reverse transcribed into cDNA as the sequencing template. Sequenced by immunoSEQ multiplex PCR; TCRdb stores in-frame clones only, minus some. This table holds 110,000 or so clones, roughly 50% found once. The sequencing used CD4+ T cells sorted from blood, collected at week 24, from a patient treated with tofacitinib. These receptors were taken from a human donor with alopecia areata.

The chain couples TRBV7-2 to TRBJ2-3, with D perhaps matching TRBD1 or TRBD2 (5 bases each). This CDR3 spans 14 amino acids. Deletions cut 1 base from V and 6 bases from J, with 11 bases between. Germline values: CDR1 SGHTA, CDR2 FQGNSA. The CDR3 spells CASSLVGVRDTQYF. CDR3 sequence (DNA): TGTGCCAGCAGCTTAGTGGGGGTCCGGGATACGCAGTATTTT. The entire variable domain, with the rest obtained from reference TRBV7-2 and TRBJ2-3, is as follows: GAGVSQSPSNKVTEKGKDVELRCDPISGHTALYWYRQSLGQGLEFLIYFQGNSAPDKSGLPSDRFSAERTGGSVSTLTIQRTQQEDSAVYLCASSLVGVRDTQYFGPGTRLTVL.

The chain uses TRBV7-3 and TRBJ2-5; D might be TRBD1 (5 bases). The germline V gene encodes CDR1 SGHTA and CDR2 FQGTGA. This CDR3 has 14 amino acids. V gave up 5 bases and J gave up 3 bases, with 13 bases separating them. Here the CDR3 reads CASSLRRGEETQYF. The CDR3 nucleotides are TGTGCCAGCAGCCTACGAAGGGGCGAAGAGACCCAGTACTTC.

The V call is TRBV5-1, the J call TRBJ2-7, with D perhaps given as TRBD1 or TRBD2 (6 bases each). The V and J ends lost 0 bases and 3 bases respectively, with 10 bases between them. Germline V lookup: CDR1 SGHRS, CDR2 YFSETQ. CDR3 length: 14 residues. The chain's CDR3 is CASSLAGGDYEQYF. In DNA form, the CDR3 reads TGCGCCAGCAGCTTGGCCGGGGGCGACTACGAGCAGTACTTC.

A few counts support this clone. The rearrangement joins TRBV6-5 to TRBJ2-3; D call uncertain. The CDR3 spans 14 residues. Germline CDR1 and CDR2: MNHEY and SVGAGI. The germline V and J ends were trimmed by 7 bases and 1 base, with 12 bases remaining between them. CDR3 DNA sequence: TGTGCCAGCAAGAGCCCCCTGGGCACAGATACGCAGTATTTT. Protein sequence: CASKSPLGTDTQYF.

The J gene is TRBJ2-5, the V gene TRBV2, with 8 bases identical to TRBD2. V trimming: 8 bases; J trimming: 4 bases; junction bases outside the gene matches: 12. Germline V CDR1 and CDR2: SNHLY, FYNNEI. CDR3 length: 15 residues. The DNA for the CDR3 is TGTGCCAGCGAAGCGGGGGCCCTCTCCCGAGAGACCCAGTACTTC. Translating gives CASEAGALSRETQYF.

V and J are TRBV7-2 and TRBJ2-5, with D perhaps TRBD1 or TRBD2 (5 bases each). This CDR3 has 14 amino acids. Germline assignment: CDR1 SGHTA and CDR2 FQGNSA. Trimming shortened V by 4 bases and J by 2 bases, and 11 bases separated the two germline ends. The CDR3 DNA sequence: TGTGCCAGCAGCTCGGGACCAAGACAAGAGACCCAGTACTTC. Its translation: CASSSGPRQETQYF.

This clone was seen a few times. The V call is TRBV4-3, the J call TRBJ2-2, with TRBD2 matching over 11 bases. CDR3 size: 15 residues. Germline-derived CDR1 and CDR2 are LGHNA and YSLEER. Trimming took 5 bases from V and 4 from J; bases not matched to a gene: 3. The CDR3 sequence: CASSIAGGSTGELFF. The CDR3 coding sequence is TGCGCCAGCAGCATAGCGGGGGGGAGCACCGGGGAGCTGTTTTTT.

This chain links TRBV29-1 with TRBJ2-5, with 11 positions matching TRBD2. This CDR3 is built from 15 residues. From germline, CDR1 is SQVTM and CDR2 ANQGSEA. With 2 bases clipped from V and 7 bases from J, the junction kept 9 bases outside the gene matches. The CDR3 loop reads CSVEILAGGQGTQYF. DNA for the CDR3: TGCAGCGTTGAAATCCTAGCGGGGGGCCAGGGGACCCAGTACTTC.

The V gene is TRBV21-1, the J gene TRBJ1-2. TRBV21-1 constitutes a pseudogene. The CDR3 contains 12 residues. The CDR3 protein is CASTHCRYGYTF. In DNA, the CDR3 is TGTGCCAGCACCCATTGTCGCTATGGCTACACCTTC.

This chain joins TRBV7-2 and TRBJ2-7; TRBD2 matches 9 bases. The CDR3 is 16 amino acids. The V segment lost 1 base and the J segment 0 bases; nucleotides outside the gene matches: 4. CDR1 SGHTA and CDR2 FQGNSA come from the germline V gene. DNA for the CDR3: TGTGCCAGCAGCTTAGTCGCGGGGGGGTCCTCCTACGAGCAGTACTTC. It yields the protein CASSLVAGGSSYEQYF.

The rearrangement uses TRBV29-1 and TRBJ2-7; 9 bases agree with TRBD1. The trim removed 5 bases at V and 5 bases at J, leaving 7 bases unmatched. The CDR3 runs 13 residues. Germline CDR1 reads SQVTM; CDR2 reads ANQGSEA. The CDR3 protein is CSVTSGTGNEQYF. DNA for the CDR3: TGCAGCGTTACATCCGGGACAGGGAACGAGCAGTACTTC.

This clone was seen a handful of times. This chain's CDR3 is CSVKGLNTEAFF. Here the CDR3 DNA reads TGCAGCGTTAAGGGCCTGAACACTGAAGCTTTCTTT. The rearrangement uses TRBV29-1 and TRBJ1-1; no definite D call. V lost 5 bases, J lost 0 bases, and 7 bases lay in between. The CDR3 consists of 12 residues. From germline, CDR1 is SQVTM and CDR2 ANQGSEA.

This clone was counted a few times. The CDR3 loop is CGAASYNSPLHF. The CDR3 DNA reads as TGCGGTGCCGCGTCCTATAATTCACCCCTCCACTTT. The chain joins TRBV29-1 to TRBJ1-6; D remains unclear. The CDR3 length is 12 residues. Germline CDR1 SQVTM, CDR2 ANQGSEA.

The chain employs TRBV2 and TRBJ1-2; D possibly corresponds to TRBD1 (5 bases). Germline CDR1 reads SNHLY; CDR2 reads FYNNEI. The CDR3 has 14 amino acids. The germline V and J ends were trimmed by 5 bases and 5 bases, with 15 bases remaining between them. Written as DNA, the CDR3 is TGTGCCAGCAGTCCCGGGACCGGGGGTTATGGCTACACCTTC. Amino acids: CASSPGTGGYGYTF.

The count of this clone is one. V gene TRBV7-9 combines with J gene TRBJ1-1; 7 bases line up with TRBD1. The V segment lost 5 bases and the J segment 3 bases; nucleotides outside the gene matches: 9. The CDR3 is 15 amino acids. Germline assignment: CDR1 SEHNR and CDR2 FQNEAQ (reference sequence). CDR3 bases: TGTGCCAGCAGCCTAGACAGGGTCGAGCACACTGAAGCTTTCTTT. Translating it yields CASSLDRVEHTEAFF.

J is TRBJ2-1 and V is TRBV27, with TRBD2 matching 10 bases. V trimming: 5 bases; J trimming: 7 bases; junction bases outside the gene matches: 8. CDR3 length equals 15 residues. CDR1 and CDR2 (germline): MNHEY, SMNVEV (reference sequence). The CDR3 DNA reads as TGTGCCAGCAGTCAAGAGCGGGGGGGCCTAAATGAGCAGTTCTTC. This gives the protein CASSQERGGLNEQFF.

The CDR3 loop is CAWIPGSYEQYF. Here the CDR3 DNA reads TGTGCCTGGATCCCGGGATCCTACGAGCAGTACTTC. The chain has TRBV30 and TRBJ2-7; D possibly corresponds to TRBD2 (5 bases). V lost 4 bases, J lost 1 base, and 8 bases lay in between. The CDR3 loop spans 12 amino acids. The germline gives CDR1 GTSNPN, CDR2 SVGIG (reference sequence).

The V call is TRBV7-2, the J call TRBJ1-2, with D hard to call. The ends were cut back, 2 bases at V and 8 bases at J, with 12 bases in the middle. The CDR3 sequence is 13 residues long. The germline V gene encodes CDR1 SGHTA and CDR2 FQGNSA. The CDR3 region is CASSLRGQQGYTF. The CDR3 DNA reads TGTGCCAGCAGCTTACGAGGGCAGCAAGGCTACACCTTC.

This clone has more than one count but fewer than ten. Other nucleotide sequences in the sample specify the same CDR3. The rearrangement links TRBV7-2 to TRBJ2-5; D is undetermined. CDR1 SGHTA and CDR2 FQGNSA come from the germline V gene. The CDR3 runs to 11 residues. Trimming took 6 bases from V and 5 from J, leaving 7 bases between them. CDR3 in DNA: TGTGCCAGCAGTTCTGAGGAGACCCAGTACTTC. Its protein product is CASSSEETQYF.

This clone showed up many times. The chain recombines TRBV10-3 with TRBJ2-1; D tentatively reads TRBD1 or TRBD2 (6 bases each). The V end lost 0 bases, the J end lost 6 bases, and 15 bases lay between the germline ends. The CDR3 runs to 16 residues. CDR1 and CDR2 (germline): ENHRY, SYGVKD. The CDR3 is CAISESKGGSGNEQFF. CDR3 in DNA: TGTGCCATCAGTGAGTCGAAGGGGGGAAGCGGCAATGAGCAGTTCTTC.

The chain couples TRBV5-1 to TRBJ1-2; D call uncertain. Per the germline V gene, CDR1 is SGHRS and CDR2 is YFSETQ. The CDR3 runs 14 residues. V dropped 4 bases and J dropped 2 bases, with 12 bases sitting between them. The CDR3 reads CASSRFPQNYGYTF. CDR3 DNA sequence: TGCGCCAGCAGCCGTTTCCCCCAGAACTATGGCTACACCTTC.

The chain carries TRBV7-9 and TRBJ1-1, with 7 nucleotides matching TRBD1. The CDR3 sequence is 17 residues long. Trimming cost V 2 bases and J 2 bases; bases outside gene matches: 11. CDR1 is SEHNR, CDR2 FQNEAQ, per germline (reference sequence). As DNA, the CDR3 is TGTGCCAGCAGCTTAACCTATACAAAGGGGGCAAACACTGAAGCTTTCTTT. The encoded protein is CASSLTYTKGANTEAFF. The variable domain in full, completed from reference TRBV7-9 and TRBJ1-1, reads DTGVSQNPRHKITKRGQNVTFRCDPISEHNRLYWYRQTLGQGPEFLTYFQNEAQLEKSRLLSDRFSAERPKGSFSTLEIQRTEQGDSAMYLCASSLTYTKGANTEAFFGQGTRLTVV.

V is TRBV4-2 and J is TRBJ1-2, with a tentative D call TRBD1 (5 bases). V lost 2 bases to trimming and J lost 8 bases, with 15 bases between them. The germline V gene encodes CDR1 LGHNA and CDR2 YNFKEQ. This CDR3 contains 14 residues. CDR3 residues: CASSQQGGPVGYTF. Here the CDR3 DNA reads TGTGCCAGCAGCCAACAGGGCGGCCCGGTGGGCTACACCTTC.

This clone turned up a few times. The genes are TRBV4-1 and TRBJ2-7; D is ambiguous. With 0 bases removed from V and 3 bases from J, the gap between germline ends came to 18 bases. This CDR3 has 17 residues. Germline-derived CDR1 and CDR2 are MGHRA and YSYEKL. CDR3 amino acids: CASSQEVKGSGLYEQYF. Written as DNA, the CDR3 is TGCGCCAGCAGCCAAGAAGTCAAGGGATCCGGCCTCTACGAGCAGTACTTC.

The rearrangement joins TRBV6-1 to TRBJ1-5; 7 bases align to TRBD1. Germline loops: CDR1 MNHNS, CDR2 SASEGT. The CDR3 sequence is 13 residues long. CDR3 nucleotide sequence: TGTGCTTCAGGGGGTCAGAACAATCAGCCCCAGCATTTT. This encodes CASGGQNNQPQHF.

The chain recombines TRBV19 with TRBJ1-5, with TRBD1 identical over 10 bases. The CDR3 covers 16 residues. Germline CDR1 is LNHDA and CDR2 is SQIVND (reference sequence). The junction had 6 bases not matched to a gene; V was cut back by 4 bases and J by 3 bases. This chain's CDR3 is CASSTFGTGDNQPQHF. In DNA form, the CDR3 reads TGTGCCAGTAGTACGTTCGGGACAGGGGACAATCAGCCCCAGCATTTT.

The chain employs TRBV30 and TRBJ2-2; 11 nucleotides line up with TRBD2. The germline gives CDR1 GTSNPN, CDR2 SVGIG (reference sequence). Trimming at V came to 3 bases and at J to 6 bases, leaving 3 bases not matched to a gene. The CDR3 is made up of 14 amino acids. The CDR3: CAWSRLAGSGELFF. The CDR3 DNA is TGTGCCTGGAGCCGACTAGCGGGGTCCGGGGAGCTGTTTTTT.

The count of this clone is one. The V gene is TRBV19, the J gene TRBJ2-3, with a tentative D call TRBD1 (6 bases). Trimming stripped 3 bases from V and 4 bases from J, with 17 bases between. CDR3 length: 16 residues. Germline assignment: CDR1 LNHDA and CDR2 SQIVND (reference sequence). The CDR3 DNA sequence: TGTGCCAGTAGTATCCAGACAGGCGGACTGTCAGATACGCAGTATTTT. Amino acid sequence: CASSIQTGGLSDTQYF.

In this sample, this clone turned up a few times. This chain links TRBV30 with TRBJ2-1, with 14 bases aligning to TRBD2. J lost 7 bases, V lost 0 bases, and 11 bases had no gene match. Germline assignment: CDR1 GTSNPN and CDR2 SVGIG (reference sequence). The CDR3 runs to 18 residues. The CDR3 DNA reads TGTGCCTGGAGTGTAGGTTGGACTAGCGGGGGGAACGGGAATGAGCAGTTCTTC. This gives the protein CAWSVGWTSGGNGNEQFF.

This clone appeared a few times. The chain couples TRBV30 to TRBJ1-5; tentative D call: TRBD1 (5 bases). V was shortened by 1 base and J by 3 bases, with 10 bases between the two germline ends. Germline CDR1 and CDR2: GTSNPN and SVGIG (reference sequence). The CDR3 spans 14 residues. CDR3 bases: TGTGCCTGGAGTGGGTCGGGGGTCAATCAGCCCCAGCATTTT. This translates into CAWSGSGVNQPQHF.